Below, one T cell receptor beta chain is given with its context. Here immunoSEQ multiplex PCR was the method, and the copy in TCRdb shows in-frame clones only, minus some. The sample gives 150,000 to 200,000 clones, roughly 91% of which show up once; roughly 1.6% is in the top ten. The sample is drawn from a study of control samples from healthy donors and cancer patients. The CDR3 contains 12 residues. V was pared by 7 bases and J by 6 bases, with 9 bases between. Germline CDR1 MNHEY, CDR2 SVGAGI. The chain couples TRBV6-5 to TRBJ2-2, with D possibly matching TRBD1 (5 bases). Sequencing used blood. The source of this sequence is a woman in her 30s in good health. CDR3 DNA: TGTGCCAGCAAAAAGGGGTCCGGGGAGCTGTTTTTT. It is translated as CASKKGSGELFF.